The present entry profiles one T cell receptor (beta chain) with its context. The data stem from a study of blood T cell repertoires in COVID-19. Generated by immunoSEQ multiplex PCR, the TCRdb table keeps only in-frame clones and is missing some. The sample carries tens of thousands of clones, around 74% recorded once. Germline V gene sequence: CDR1 MDHEN, CDR2 SYDVKM. The length of the CDR3 is 14 residues. The V segment lost 6 bases and the J segment 7 bases; nucleotides outside the gene matches: 7. The receptor was derived from an elderly woman with acute or convalescent COVID-19. Sequences were obtained from peripheral blood. The chain is built from TRBV28 and TRBJ2-5, with 11 bases fitting TRBD1. The DNA for the CDR3 is TGTGCCAGCAGGTGGGACAGGGGGATCGGGACCCAGTACTTC. The encoded protein is CASRWDRGIGTQYF.